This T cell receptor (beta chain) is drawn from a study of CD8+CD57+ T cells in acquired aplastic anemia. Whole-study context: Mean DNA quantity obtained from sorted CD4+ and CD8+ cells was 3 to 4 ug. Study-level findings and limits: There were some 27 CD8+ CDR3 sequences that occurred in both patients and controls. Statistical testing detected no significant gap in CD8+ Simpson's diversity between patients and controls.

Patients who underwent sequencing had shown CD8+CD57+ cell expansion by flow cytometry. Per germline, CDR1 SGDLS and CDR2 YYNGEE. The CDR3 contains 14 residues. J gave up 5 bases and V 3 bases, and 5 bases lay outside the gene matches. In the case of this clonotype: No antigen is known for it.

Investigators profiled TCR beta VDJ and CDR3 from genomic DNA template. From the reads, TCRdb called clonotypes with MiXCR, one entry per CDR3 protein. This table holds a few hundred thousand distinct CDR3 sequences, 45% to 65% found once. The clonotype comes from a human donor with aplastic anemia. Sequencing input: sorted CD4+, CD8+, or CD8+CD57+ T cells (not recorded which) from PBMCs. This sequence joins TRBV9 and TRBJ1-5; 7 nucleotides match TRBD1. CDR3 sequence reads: CASSGGQEYQPQHF. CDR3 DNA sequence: TGTGCCAGCAGCGGCGGACAGGAGTATCAGCCCCAGCATTTT. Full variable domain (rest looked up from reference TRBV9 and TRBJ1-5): DSGVTQTPKHLITATGQRVTLRCSPRSGDLSVYWYQQSLDQGLQFLIQYYNGEERAKGNILERFSAQQFPDLHSELNLSSLELGDSALYFCASSGGQEYQPQHFGDGTRLSIL.